Detailed here is one T cell receptor (beta chain). The age range of participants was about 18 to 89 years, with residence in about two dozen US areas. The sample originates from a study of blood T cell repertoires in COVID-19. At the level of the study: Material from acute and convalescent COVID-19 was sourced from the United States, Italy and Spain. PBMCs, B-cell-depleted T cells, or T cells were the source of the cDNA or gDNA that made up the material.

Data came from immunoSEQ multiplex PCR; TCRdb stores just in-frame clones and leaves some out. The data show some 180,000 clones, with roughly 82% seen just once and 4% to 6.5% held by the top ten. The CDR3 has 16 residues. Unmatched junction bases numbered 5, after V lost 4 bases and J lost 5 bases. From germline, CDR1 is SGDLS and CDR2 YYNGEE. The rearrangement joins TRBV9 to TRBJ2-5, with TRBD2 matching over 16 bases. This TCR was sampled from a woman aged 60-70 years with acute COVID-19. The sequenced material came from PBMCs or T cells enriched from blood (not recorded which). The CDR3 loop reads CASSKEGLAGGETQYF. The CDR3 DNA sequence: TGTGCCAGCAGCAAAGAGGGACTAGCGGGAGGGGAGACCCAGTACTTC.